The present entry profiles one T cell receptor (beta chain) with its context. What it binds is not known. An end of the junction differs from the germline gene, which may be a read error. Germline CDR1 is SGHTA and CDR2 is FQGTGA. The CDR3 totals 17 residues. The data belong to a study of blood T cells in healthy people across ages. Findings of the study overall: Researchers judged that diversity estimates from one million T cells fell short of true values. The study found more naive CD4+ cells and higher diversity in long-lived than aged donors. A strong correlation was seen between TCR beta diversity and naive T cell percentage.

For the second PCR, which ran for roughly 6 to 12 cycles, a sample-barcoded 5' primer and a J-beta primer mix were used. The template-switch adaptor was a 5' adaptor with 12 random nucleotides. It tagged each cDNA molecule. Each CDR3 protein gets one entry after TCRdb re-called the 5' RACE reads with MiXCR. This table has roughly 800,000 distinct CDR3 sequences, roughly 34% appearing once. The chain combines TRBV7-3 with TRBJ2-2; 7 positions match TRBD2. This clonotype was sampled from a man younger than 30 in good health. Sequenced sample: blood. CDR3 sequence: CAGSLTGGFSNTGELFF. The CDR3 nucleotides read TGTGCCGGCAGCTTAACGGGGGGATTTTCGAACACCGGGGAGCTGTTTTTT.